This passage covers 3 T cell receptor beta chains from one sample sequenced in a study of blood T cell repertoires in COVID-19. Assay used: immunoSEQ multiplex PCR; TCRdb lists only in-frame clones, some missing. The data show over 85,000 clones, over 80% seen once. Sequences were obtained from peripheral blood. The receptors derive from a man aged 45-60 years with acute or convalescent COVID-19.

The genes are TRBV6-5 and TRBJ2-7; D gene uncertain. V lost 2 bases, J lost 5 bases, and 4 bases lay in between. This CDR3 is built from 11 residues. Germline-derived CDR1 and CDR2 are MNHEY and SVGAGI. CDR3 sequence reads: CASSYRDEQYF. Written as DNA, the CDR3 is TGTGCCAGCAGTTACAGAGACGAGCAGTACTTC.

CDR3 coding DNA: TGTGCCAGCAGCGCGGATTTTGGGCAGTTCTTC. Amino acid sequence: CASSADFGQFF. V usage is TRBV11-2 and J usage is TRBJ2-1, with D unclear. The CDR3 runs 11 residues. Germline CDR1 is SGHAT and CDR2 is FQNNGV. V was pared by 5 bases and J by 12 bases, with 11 bases between. Supplemented by reference TRBV11-2 and TRBJ2-1, the full variable domain reads EAGVAQSPRYKIIEKRQSVAFWCNPISGHATLYWYQQILGQGPKLLIQFQNNGVVDDSQLPKDRFSAERLKGVDSTLKIQPAKLEDSAVYLCASSADFGQFFGPGTRLTVL.

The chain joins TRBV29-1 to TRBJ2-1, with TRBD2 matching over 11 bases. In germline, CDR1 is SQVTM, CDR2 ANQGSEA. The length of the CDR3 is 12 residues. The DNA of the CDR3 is TGCAGTAGCGGGAGGGCCTCAAATGAGCAGTTCTTC. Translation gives CSSGRASNEQFF.